The T cell receptor (beta chain) described here comes from a study of human T cells and chemical hapten exposure. Time point described: patch test 1, 2 weeks after DPC sensitization. Treatment meaning: therapeutic diphenylcyclopropenone sensitization with weekly scalp DPC. TCRdb re-analysed the RACE reads in MiXCR, keeping a single row per CDR3 protein. This table holds approximately 350,000 distinct CDR3 sequences, approximately 6.3% found once. The CDR3 contains 13 residues. Germline V CDR1 and CDR2: DFQATT, SNEGSKA (reference sequence). V lost 0 bases to trimming and J lost 3 bases, with 8 bases between them. Concerning this clonotype itself: Its antigen is still unknown.

Study-wide results and limits: Significantly more large CDR3 similarity clusters arose among expanded TCRs than among controls.

This sequence originates from a woman between 18 and 29 years old with alopecia areata. Some clones in this sample may be carry-over from other donors' samples. The chain combines TRBV20-1 with TRBJ1-2; D gene uncertain. The starting material was whole blood, obtained in connection with sensitization to the hapten diphenylcyclopropenone (DPC). CDR3 sequence: CSARESEDYGYTF. CDR3 bases: TGCAGTGCTAGAGAATCAGAGGACTATGGCTACACCTTC.